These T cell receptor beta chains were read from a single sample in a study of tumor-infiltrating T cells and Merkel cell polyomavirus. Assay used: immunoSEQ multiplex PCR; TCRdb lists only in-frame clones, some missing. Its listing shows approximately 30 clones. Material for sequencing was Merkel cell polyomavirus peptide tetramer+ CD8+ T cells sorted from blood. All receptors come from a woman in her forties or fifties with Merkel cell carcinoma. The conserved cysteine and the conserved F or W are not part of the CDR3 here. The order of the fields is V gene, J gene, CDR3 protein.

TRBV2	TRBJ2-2	ASHSGAGGELF
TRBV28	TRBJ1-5	ASTQTGAFFNQPQH
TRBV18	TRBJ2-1	ASSPGSREQF
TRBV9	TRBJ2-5	ASASGDLQETQY
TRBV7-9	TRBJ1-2	ASSLAEGAGGYT
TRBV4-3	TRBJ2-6	ASSHLLGRHKSRANVLT
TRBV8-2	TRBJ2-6	GKDKKITQSRANVLT
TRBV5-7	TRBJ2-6	ASDSFCVQSRANVLT
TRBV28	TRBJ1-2	ASTFGTRGYT
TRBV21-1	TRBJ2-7	ASRAVLLHVLDEQY
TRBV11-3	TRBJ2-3	ASSLVASTDTQY
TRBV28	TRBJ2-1	ASRTGASYNEQF